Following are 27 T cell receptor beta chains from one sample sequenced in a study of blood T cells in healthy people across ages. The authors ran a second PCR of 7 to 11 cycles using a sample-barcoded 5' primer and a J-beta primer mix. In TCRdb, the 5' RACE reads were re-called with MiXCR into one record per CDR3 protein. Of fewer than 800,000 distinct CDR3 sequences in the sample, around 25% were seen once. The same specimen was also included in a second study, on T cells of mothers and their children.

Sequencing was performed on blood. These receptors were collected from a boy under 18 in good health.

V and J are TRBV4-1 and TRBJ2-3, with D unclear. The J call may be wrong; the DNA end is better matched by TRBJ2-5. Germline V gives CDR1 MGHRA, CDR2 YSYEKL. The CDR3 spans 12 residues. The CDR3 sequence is CASSPIGGTQYF. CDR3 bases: TGCGCCAGCAGCCCTATAGGCGGGACCCAGTACTTC.

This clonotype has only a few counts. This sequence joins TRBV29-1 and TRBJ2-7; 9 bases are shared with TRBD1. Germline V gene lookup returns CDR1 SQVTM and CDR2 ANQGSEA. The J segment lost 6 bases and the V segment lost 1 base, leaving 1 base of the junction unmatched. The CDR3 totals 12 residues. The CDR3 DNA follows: TGCAGCGTTGAAGGGGACAGGGCCGAGCAGTACTTC. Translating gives CSVEGDRAEQYF.

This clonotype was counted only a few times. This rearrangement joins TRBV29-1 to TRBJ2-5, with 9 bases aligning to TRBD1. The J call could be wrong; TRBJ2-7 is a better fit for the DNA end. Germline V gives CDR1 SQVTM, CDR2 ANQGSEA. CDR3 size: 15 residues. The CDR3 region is CSVKEGTGSPYEQYF. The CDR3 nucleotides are TGCAGCGTTAAGGAGGGGACAGGGAGCCCGTACGAGCAGTACTTC.

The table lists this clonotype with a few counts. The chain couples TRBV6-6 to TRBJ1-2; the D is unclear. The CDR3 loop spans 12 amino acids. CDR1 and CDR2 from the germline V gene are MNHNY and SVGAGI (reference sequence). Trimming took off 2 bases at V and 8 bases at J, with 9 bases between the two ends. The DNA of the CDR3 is TGTGCCAGCAGTTACAGGGTAATGGGCTACACCTTC. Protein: CASSYRVMGYTF.

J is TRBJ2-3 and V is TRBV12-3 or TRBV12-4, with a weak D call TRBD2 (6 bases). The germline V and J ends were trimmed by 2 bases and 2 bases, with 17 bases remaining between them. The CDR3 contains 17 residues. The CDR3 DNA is TGTGCCAGCAGTTTAATCCTTATGGTAGCGGACACAGATACGCAGTATTTT. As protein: CASSLILMVADTDTQYF.

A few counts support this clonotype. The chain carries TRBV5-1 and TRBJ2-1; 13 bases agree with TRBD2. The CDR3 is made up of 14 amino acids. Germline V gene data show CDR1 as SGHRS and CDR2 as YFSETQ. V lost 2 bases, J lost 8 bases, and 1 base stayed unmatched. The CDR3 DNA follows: TGCGCCAGCAGCTTCGGGACTAGCGGGGATGAGCAGTTCTTC. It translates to CASSFGTSGDEQFF. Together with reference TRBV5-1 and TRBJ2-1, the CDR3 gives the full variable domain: KAGVTQTPRYLIKTRGQQVTLSCSPISGHRSVSWYQQTPGQGLQFLFEYFSETQRNKGNFPGRFSGRQFSNSRSEMNVSTLELGDSALYLCASSFGTSGDEQFFGPGTRLTVL.

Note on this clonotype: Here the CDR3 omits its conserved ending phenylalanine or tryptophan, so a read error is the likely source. The CDR3: CASSQDMGLQETQYS. CDR3 nucleotides: TGCGCCAGCAGCCAAGATATGGGGCTCCAAGAGACCCAGTACTCC. This sequence joins TRBV4-3 and TRBJ2-5; perhaps TRBD1 as D (5 bases). CDR1 is LGHNA and CDR2 is YSLEER in the germline V gene. This CDR3 comprises 15 residues. V was pared by 0 bases and J by 1 base, with 9 bases between.

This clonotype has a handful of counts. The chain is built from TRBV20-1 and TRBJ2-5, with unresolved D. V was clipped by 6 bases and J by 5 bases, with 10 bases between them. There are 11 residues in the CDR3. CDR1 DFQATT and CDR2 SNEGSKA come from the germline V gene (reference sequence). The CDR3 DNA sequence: TGCAGTGCAGGGCCCGGGGAGACCCAGTACTTC. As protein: CSAGPGETQYF.

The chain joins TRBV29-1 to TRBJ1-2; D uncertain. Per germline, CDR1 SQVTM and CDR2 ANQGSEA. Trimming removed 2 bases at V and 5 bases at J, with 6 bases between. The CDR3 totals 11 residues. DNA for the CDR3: TGCAGCGTTGAATCGGAATATGGCTACACCTTC. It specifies CSVESEYGYTF.

This CDR3 reads CASSTLPGQGLTEAFF. The CDR3 nucleotides read TGTGCCAGTAGTACCCTCCCGGGACAGGGGCTCACTGAAGCTTTCTTT. The chain links TRBV19 to TRBJ1-1; 10 nucleotides agree with TRBD1. Germline V gene data show CDR1 as LNHDA and CDR2 as SQIVND (reference sequence). V lost 4 bases to trimming and J lost 4 bases; unmatched junction nucleotides: 9. The CDR3 extends over 16 amino acids.

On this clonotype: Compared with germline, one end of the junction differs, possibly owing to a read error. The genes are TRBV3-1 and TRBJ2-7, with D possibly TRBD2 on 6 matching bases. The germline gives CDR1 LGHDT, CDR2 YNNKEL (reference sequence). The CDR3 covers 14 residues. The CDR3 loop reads CASSQGGTGYEQYF. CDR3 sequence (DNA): TGTGCTAGCAGCCAAGGCGGGACGGGCTACGAGCAGTACTTC.

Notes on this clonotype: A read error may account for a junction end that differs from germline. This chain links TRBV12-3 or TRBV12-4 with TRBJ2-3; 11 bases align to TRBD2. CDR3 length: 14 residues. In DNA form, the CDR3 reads TGTGCCGGCAGTCCCCAGACTAGCGGGACCACGCAGTATTTT. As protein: CAGSPQTSGTTQYF.

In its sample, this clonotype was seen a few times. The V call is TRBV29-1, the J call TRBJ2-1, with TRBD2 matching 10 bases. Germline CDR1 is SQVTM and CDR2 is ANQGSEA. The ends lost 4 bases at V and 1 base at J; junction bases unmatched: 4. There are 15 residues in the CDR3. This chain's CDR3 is CSVAGTSASYNEQFF. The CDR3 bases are TGCAGCGTTGCTGGGACTAGCGCTTCCTACAATGAGCAGTTCTTC.

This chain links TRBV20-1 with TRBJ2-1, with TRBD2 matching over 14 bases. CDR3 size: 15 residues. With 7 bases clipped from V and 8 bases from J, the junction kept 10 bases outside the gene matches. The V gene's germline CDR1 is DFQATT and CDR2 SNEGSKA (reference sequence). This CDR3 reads CSGAGLAGVFDEQFF. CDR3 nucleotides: TGCAGTGGGGCGGGACTAGCGGGAGTTTTCGATGAGCAGTTCTTC.

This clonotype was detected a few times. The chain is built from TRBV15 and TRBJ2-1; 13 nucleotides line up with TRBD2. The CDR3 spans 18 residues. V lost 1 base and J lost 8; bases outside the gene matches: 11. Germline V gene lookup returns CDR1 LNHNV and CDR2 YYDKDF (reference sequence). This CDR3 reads CATSRGTKTSGRIDEQFF. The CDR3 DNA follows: TGTGCCACCAGCAGAGGGACTAAGACTAGCGGGAGGATTGATGAGCAGTTCTTC. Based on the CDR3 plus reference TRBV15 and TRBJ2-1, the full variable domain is DAMVIQNPRYQVTQFGKPVTLSCSQTLNHNVMYWYQQKSSQAPKLLFHYYDKDFNNEADTPDNFQSRRPNTSFCFLDIRSPGLGDTAMYLCATSRGTKTSGRIDEQFFGPGTRLTVL.

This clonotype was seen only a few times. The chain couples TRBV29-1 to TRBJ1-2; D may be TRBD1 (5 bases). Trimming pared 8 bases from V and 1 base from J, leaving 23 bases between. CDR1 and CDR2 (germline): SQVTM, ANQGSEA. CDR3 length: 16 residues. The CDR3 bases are TGCAGCCCCTGCCGGGACTCCCGCTCTTATAACTATGGCTACACCTTC. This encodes CSPCRDSRSYNYGYTF.

The CDR3 loop is CASNPGGYEQYF. CDR3 sequence (DNA): TGTGCCAGCAACCCGGGGGGCTACGAGCAGTACTTC. This chain connects TRBV6-2 or TRBV6-3 to TRBJ2-7; TRBD2 matches 7 bases. The germline CDR1 and CDR2 sequences are MNHEY and SVGEGT. The CDR3 is made up of 12 amino acids. Losses at the gene ends were 7 bases for V and 3 bases for J; bases not matched to a gene: 3.

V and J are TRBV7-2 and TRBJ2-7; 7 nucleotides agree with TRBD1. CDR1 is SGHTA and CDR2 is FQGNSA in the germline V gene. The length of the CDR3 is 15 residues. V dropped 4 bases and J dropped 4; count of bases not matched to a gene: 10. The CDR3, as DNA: TGTGCCAGCAGCTGGCCGGAACAGGGGACATACGAGCAGTACTTC. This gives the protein CASSWPEQGTYEQYF.

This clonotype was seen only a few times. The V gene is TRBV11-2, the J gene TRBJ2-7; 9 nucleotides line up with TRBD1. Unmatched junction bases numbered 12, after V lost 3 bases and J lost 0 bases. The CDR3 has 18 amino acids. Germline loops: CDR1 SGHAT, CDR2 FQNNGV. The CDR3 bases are TGTGCCAGCAGCTTTAGTATTAGTGGGACAGGGACCTCCTACGAGCAGTACTTC. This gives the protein CASSFSISGTGTSYEQYF.

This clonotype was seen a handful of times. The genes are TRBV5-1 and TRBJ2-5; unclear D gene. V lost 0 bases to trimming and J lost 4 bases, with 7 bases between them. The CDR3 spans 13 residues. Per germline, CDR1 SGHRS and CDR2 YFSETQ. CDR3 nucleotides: TGCGCCAGCAGCTTGGAGGTCCTAGAGACCCAGTACTTC. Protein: CASSLEVLETQYF.

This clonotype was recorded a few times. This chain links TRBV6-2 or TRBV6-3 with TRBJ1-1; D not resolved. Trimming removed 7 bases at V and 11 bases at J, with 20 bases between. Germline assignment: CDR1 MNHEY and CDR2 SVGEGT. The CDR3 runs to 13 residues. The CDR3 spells CASTPVAGSGAFF. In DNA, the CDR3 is TGTGCCAGCACCCCTGTTGCGGGGTCGGGGGCTTTCTTT.

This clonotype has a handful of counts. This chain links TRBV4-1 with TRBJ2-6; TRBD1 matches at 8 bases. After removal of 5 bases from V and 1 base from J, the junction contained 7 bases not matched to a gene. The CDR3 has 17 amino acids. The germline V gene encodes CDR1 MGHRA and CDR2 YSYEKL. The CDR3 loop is CASSSRGQSSGANVLTF. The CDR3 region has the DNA TGCGCCAGCAGCTCCAGGGGGCAATCATCTGGGGCCAACGTCCTGACTTTC.

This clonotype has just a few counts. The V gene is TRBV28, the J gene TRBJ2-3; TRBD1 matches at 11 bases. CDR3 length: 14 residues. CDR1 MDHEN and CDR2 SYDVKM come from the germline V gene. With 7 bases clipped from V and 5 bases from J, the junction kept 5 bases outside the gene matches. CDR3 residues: CASKDRGRIDTQYF. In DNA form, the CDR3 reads TGTGCCAGCAAGGACAGGGGGCGCATAGATACGCAGTATTTT.

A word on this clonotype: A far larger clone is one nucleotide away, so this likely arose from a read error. The CDR3 DNA sequence: TGTACCAGCAGCTTCGGGGGCTACGAGCAGTACTTC. Its translation: CTSSFGGYEQYF. The chain couples TRBV7-9 to TRBJ2-7; a weak D match, TRBD2 (6 bases). CDR1 is SEHNR, CDR2 FQNEAQ, per germline (reference sequence). CDR3 length: 12 amino acids.

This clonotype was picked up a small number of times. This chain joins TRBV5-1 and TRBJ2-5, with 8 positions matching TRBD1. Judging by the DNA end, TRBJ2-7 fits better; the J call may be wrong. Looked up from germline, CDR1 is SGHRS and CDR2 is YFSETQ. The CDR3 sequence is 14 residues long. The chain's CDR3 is CASSLGDRGHEQYF. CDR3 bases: TGCGCCAGCAGCTTGGGCGACAGGGGCCACGAGCAGTACTTC.

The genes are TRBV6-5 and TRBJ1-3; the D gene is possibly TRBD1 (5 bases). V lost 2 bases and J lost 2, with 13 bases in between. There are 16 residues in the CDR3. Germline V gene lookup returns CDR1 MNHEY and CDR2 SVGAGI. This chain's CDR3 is CASSYRGAGTGNTIYF. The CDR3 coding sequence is TGTGCCAGCAGTTACCGCGGGGCAGGGACTGGAAACACCATATATTTT.

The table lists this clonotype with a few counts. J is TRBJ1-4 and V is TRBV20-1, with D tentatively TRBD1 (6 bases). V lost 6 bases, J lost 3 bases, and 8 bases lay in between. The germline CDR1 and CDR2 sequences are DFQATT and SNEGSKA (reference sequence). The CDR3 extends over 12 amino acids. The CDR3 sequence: CSAWTANEKLFF. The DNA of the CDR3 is TGCAGTGCCTGGACAGCTAATGAAAAACTGTTTTTT.